This entry concerns a single TCR beta chain. The data originate from a study of blood T cell repertoires in COVID-19. V shed 3 bases and J 7 bases; nucleotides not matched to a gene: 7. This CDR3 spans 14 amino acids. The germline CDR1 and CDR2 sequences are MGHRA and YSYEKL. Sequencing used immunoSEQ multiplex PCR; TCRdb keeps in-frame clones, though not all of them. This table has over 400,000 clones, approximately 91% appearing once. The chain combines TRBV4-1 with TRBJ1-1, with TRBD1 matching over 8 bases. The sample taken for sequencing was peripheral blood. The source is a woman in her forties or fifties with COVID-19, enrolled during active disease. In DNA, the CDR3 is TGCGCCAGCAGCCACACCATACAGGGGGGTGAAGCTTTCTTT. It codes for CASSHTIQGGEAFF.